This TCR beta chain stems from a study of blood T cell repertoires in COVID-19. Study overall: There were acute and convalescent COVID-19 samples, and they came from the United States, Italy and Spain. The cDNA or gDNA used as material had been derived from T cells, B-cell-depleted T cells, or PBMCs.

The authors' processing: Estimates of nucleated cell counts were drawn from the amplification of reference gene primers. Using immunoSEQ multiplex PCR, the repertoire was profiled, and TCRdb retains in-frame clones only, with some absent. V, J and clone size were drawn from that table, and D and trimming were deduced from the DNA. The sample has 40,000 or so clones; over 65% are singletons. V was clipped by 3 bases and J by 2 bases; unmatched bases: 12. The CDR3 sequence is 17 residues long. Germline lookup yields CDR1 MNHEY and CDR2 SMNVEV (reference sequence). The clonotype comes from a man older than 75 with acute or convalescent COVID-19. J is TRBJ2-7 and V is TRBV27; 8 positions agree with TRBD2. Sequenced material: peripheral blood. Written as DNA, the CDR3 is TGTGCCAGCAGTTTTCGGCTAGCGGGCAGCGGGACCTACGAGCAGTACTTC. Its translation: CASSFRLAGSGTYEQYF.